These 8 T cell receptor beta chains came from one sample sequenced in a study of blood T cell repertoires in COVID-19. Using immunoSEQ multiplex PCR, the repertoire was profiled, and TCRdb retains in-frame clones only, with some absent. The sample contains some 87,000 clones, 80% to 90% of which appear only once. Material for sequencing was peripheral blood. The receptors derive from a man at least 80 years old with active or convalescent COVID-19.

This chain links TRBV7-2 with TRBJ2-3, with TRBD2 identical over 10 bases. Germline CDR1 and CDR2: SGHTA and FQGNSA. The V segment lost 10 bases and the J segment 5 bases; nucleotides outside the gene matches: 12. This CDR3 is 15 amino acids long. The CDR3 loop is CATLLSGRNGDTQYF. DNA of the CDR3: TGTGCCACCCTTCTTAGCGGGAGGAACGGAGATACGCAGTATTTT.

In its sample, this clone was seen a few times. The chain couples TRBV7-2 to TRBJ1-2, with a possible D match to TRBD1 (5 bases). The V gene's germline CDR1 is SGHTA and CDR2 FQGNSA. The V end lost 3 bases, the J end lost 8 bases, and 16 bases lay between the germline ends. CDR3 size: 14 residues. CDR3 loop: CASSLVTASRGYTF. CDR3 nucleotide sequence: TGTGCCAGCAGCTTGGTGACAGCCTCTCGGGGCTACACCTTC.

The rearrangement joins TRBV5-4 to TRBJ2-7; 10 bases fit TRBD1. Looked up from germline, CDR1 is SGHNT and CDR2 is YYREEE (reference sequence). The CDR3 consists of 14 residues. Losses at the gene ends were 9 bases for V and 1 base for J; bases not matched to a gene: 7. The CDR3 is CATTWDRGSYEQYF. The CDR3 DNA reads TGTGCCACCACCTGGGACAGGGGTTCCTACGAGCAGTACTTC.

Comments on this clone: Within the sample, other DNA sequences also encode this same CDR3. The chain uses TRBV2 and TRBJ1-5; 10 bases match TRBD1. Germline CDR1 reads SNHLY; CDR2 reads FYNNEI. The CDR3 contains 14 residues. After removal of 4 bases from V and 4 bases from J, the junction contained 1 base not matched to a gene. The CDR3 DNA reads TGTGCCAGCAGTGGGACAGGGGGTAATCAGCCCCAGCATTTT. Translated, it gives CASSGTGGNQPQHF.

J is TRBJ2-7 and V is TRBV18; TRBD1 is a possible D gene (6 bases). Germline V gives CDR1 KGHSH, CDR2 LQKENI. CDR3 length equals 14 residues. Trimming shortened V by 6 bases and J by 3 bases, and 15 bases separated the two germline ends. This CDR3 is CASSPSTGFYEQYF. In DNA form, the CDR3 reads TGTGCCAGCTCCCCCTCTACAGGGTTCTACGAGCAGTACTTC.

A single count supports this clone. One end of the junction varies from germline; a read error may be responsible. The gene calls are TRBV28 and TRBJ2-1, with TRBD2 as a possible D gene (6 bases). The CDR3 has 11 residues. CDR1 is MDHEN and CDR2 is SYDVKM in the germline V gene. CDR3 residues: CASEGGNGWVF. The CDR3 coding sequence is TGTGCCAGCGAGGGCGGGAACGGTTGGGTCTTC.

The chain is built from TRBV7-6 and TRBJ2-1; the match to TRBD1 covers 8 bases. This CDR3 comprises 15 residues. The J segment lost 2 bases and the V segment lost 3 bases, leaving 3 bases of the junction unmatched. Germline V gene data show CDR1 as SGHVS and CDR2 as FNYEAQ. CDR3 sequence reads: CASSFDRGPYNEQFF. CDR3 bases: TGTGCCAGCAGCTTTGACAGGGGACCCTACAATGAGCAGTTCTTC.

This chain links TRBV19 with TRBJ1-2; 8 bases are shared with TRBD1. Germline CDR1 reads LNHDA; CDR2 reads SQIVND (reference sequence). The CDR3 spans 14 residues. V was clipped by 7 bases and J by 3 bases; unmatched bases: 7. The CDR3 bases are TGTGCCAGTACCCAGACAGGGGCTGACTATGGCTACACCTTC. Residues: CASTQTGADYGYTF.